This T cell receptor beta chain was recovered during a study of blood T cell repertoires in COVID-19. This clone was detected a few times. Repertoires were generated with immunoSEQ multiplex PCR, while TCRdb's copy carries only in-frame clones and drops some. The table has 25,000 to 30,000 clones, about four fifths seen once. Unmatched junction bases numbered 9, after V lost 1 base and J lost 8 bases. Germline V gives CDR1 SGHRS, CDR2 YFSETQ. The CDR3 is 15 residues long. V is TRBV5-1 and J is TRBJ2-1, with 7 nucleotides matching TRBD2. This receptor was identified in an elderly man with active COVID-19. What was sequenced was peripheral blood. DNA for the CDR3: TGCGCCAGCAGCTTGTCTTCGGGGACTATATATGAGCAGTTCTTC. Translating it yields CASSLSSGTIYEQFF.